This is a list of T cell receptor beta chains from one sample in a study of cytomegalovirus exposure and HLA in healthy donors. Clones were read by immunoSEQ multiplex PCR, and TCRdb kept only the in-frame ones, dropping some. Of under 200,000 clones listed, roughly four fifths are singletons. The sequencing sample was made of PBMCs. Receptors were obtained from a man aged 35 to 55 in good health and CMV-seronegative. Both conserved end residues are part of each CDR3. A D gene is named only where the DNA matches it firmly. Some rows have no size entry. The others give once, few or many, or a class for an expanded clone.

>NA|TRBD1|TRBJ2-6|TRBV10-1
TGCGCCAGCAGTGAGTGGGGGCCAAGGACAGGGGGCGTCCCTGGGGCCAACGTCCTGACTTTC
CASSEWGPRTGGVPGANVLTF
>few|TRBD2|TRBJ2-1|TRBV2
TGTGCCAGCCCTCCGGGGGGGGGCAATGAGCAGTTCTTC
CASPPGGGNEQFF
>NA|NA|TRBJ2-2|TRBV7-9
TGTGCCAGCGGCCTCAAGGGGGCGGGGACCGGGGAGCTGTTTTTT
CASGLKGAGTGELFF
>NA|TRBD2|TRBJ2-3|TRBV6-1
TGTGCCAGCAGTAACGGACTAGCGACCACAGATACGCAGTATTTT
CASSNGLATTDTQYF
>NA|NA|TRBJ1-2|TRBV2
TGTGCCAGCGGGGGCTCGGCCTTC
CASGGSAF
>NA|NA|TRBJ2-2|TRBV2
TGTGCCAGCAGTCCAGAACTAGTCGGGGAGCTGTTTTTT
CASSPELVGELFF
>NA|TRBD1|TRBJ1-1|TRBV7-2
TGTGCCAGCAGCTGGGGGACAGGGGGGTTCCGGACTGAAGCTTTCTTT
CASSWGTGGFRTEAFF
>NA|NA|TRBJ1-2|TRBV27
TGTGCCAGCAGCCCCCGGACAGATGCTTATGGCTACACCTTC
CASSPRTDAYGYTF
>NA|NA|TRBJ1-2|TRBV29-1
TGCAGCGTTGATGGAGGGGGGGACTCGGGCTATGGCTACACCTTC
CSVDGGGDSGYGYTF
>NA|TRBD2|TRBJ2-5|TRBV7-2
TGTGCCAGCAGCTTAGGTTGGGGTGAGCGGGGGTCCAGGGAGACCCAGTACTTC
CASSLGWGERGSRETQYF
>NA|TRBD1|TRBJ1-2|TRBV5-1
TGCGCCAGCAGCTTGACAGGGGACTATGGCTACACCTTC
CASSLTGDYGYTF
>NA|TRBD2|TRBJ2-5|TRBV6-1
TGTGCCAGCAGGACTAGCGGGGGCACCGGGGAGACCCAGTACTTC
CASRTSGGTGETQYF
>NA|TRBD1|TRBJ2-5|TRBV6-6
TGTGCCAGCAGTTTCTTACAGGGGGGTAGTGAGACCCAGTACTTC
CASSFLQGGSETQYF
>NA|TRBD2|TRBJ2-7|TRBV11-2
TGTGCCAGCAGCTTCCCCGGGACTAGGACCGGCGAGCAGTACTTC
CASSFPGTRTGEQYF
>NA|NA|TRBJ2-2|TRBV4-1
TGCGCCAGCAGCCAAGATCGTTTTAGAGGGGGCGGGGAGCTGTTTTTT
CASSQDRFRGGGELFF
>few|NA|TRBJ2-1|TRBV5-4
TGTGCCAGCAGCACAACGGGACTTAACAATGAGCAGTTCTTC
CASSTTGLNNEQFF
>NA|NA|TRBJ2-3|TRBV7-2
TGTGCCAGCAGCTCCCCGGGACTCATGTATACGCAGTATTTT
CASSSPGLMYTQYF
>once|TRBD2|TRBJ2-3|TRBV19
TGTGCCAGTAGTACCCCACTAGCGGGGTATGCAGATACGCAGTATTTT
CASSTPLAGYADTQYF
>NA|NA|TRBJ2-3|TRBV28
TGTGCCAGCAGTTTTCTCAGGGCGGGGCCCAGGGCCGCGTATACGCAGTATTTT
CASSFLRAGPRAAYTQYF
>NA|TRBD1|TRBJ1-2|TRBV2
TGTGCCAGCGCTACATCCGGGACAGCGTATGGCTACACCTTC
CASATSGTAYGYTF
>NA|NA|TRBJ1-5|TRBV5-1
TGCGCCAGCAGCCCCATGGGGCAGTATAGCAATCAGCCCCAGCATTTT
CASSPMGQYSNQPQHF
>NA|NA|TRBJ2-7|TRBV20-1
TGCAGTGCTAGATCCGGGTCCGAGCAGTACTTC
CSARSGSEQYF
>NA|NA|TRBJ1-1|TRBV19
TGTGCCAGTAAGCCGGGACACTCGAACACTGAAGCTTTCTTT
CASKPGHSNTEAFF